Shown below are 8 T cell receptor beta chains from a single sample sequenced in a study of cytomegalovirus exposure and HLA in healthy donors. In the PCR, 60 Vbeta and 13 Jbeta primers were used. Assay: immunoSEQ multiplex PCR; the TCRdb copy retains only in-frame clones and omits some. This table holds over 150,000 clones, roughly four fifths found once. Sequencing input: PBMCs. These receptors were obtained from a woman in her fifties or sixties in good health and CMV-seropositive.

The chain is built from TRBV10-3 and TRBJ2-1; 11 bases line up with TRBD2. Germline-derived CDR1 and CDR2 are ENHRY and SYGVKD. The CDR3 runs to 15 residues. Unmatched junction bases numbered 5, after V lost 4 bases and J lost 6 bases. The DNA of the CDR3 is TGTGCCATCAGTGGGGGACTAGCGGAGACCAATGAGCAGTTCTTC. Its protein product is CAISGGLAETNEQFF.

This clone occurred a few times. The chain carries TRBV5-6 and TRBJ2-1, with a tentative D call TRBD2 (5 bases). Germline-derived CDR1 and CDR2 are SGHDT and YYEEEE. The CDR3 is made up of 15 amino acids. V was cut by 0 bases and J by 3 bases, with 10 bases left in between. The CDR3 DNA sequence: TGTGCCAGCAGCTTGGGGGCGGGCGTCTACAATGAGCAGTTCTTC. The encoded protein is CASSLGAGVYNEQFF.

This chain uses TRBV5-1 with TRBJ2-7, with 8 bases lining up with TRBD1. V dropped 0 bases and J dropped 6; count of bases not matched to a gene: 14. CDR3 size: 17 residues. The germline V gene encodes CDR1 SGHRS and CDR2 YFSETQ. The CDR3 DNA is TGCGCCAGCAGCTTGGGGTTTGTGAATGCAGGGGGCAGCGAGCAGTACTTC. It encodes CASSLGFVNAGGSEQYF.

The chain's CDR3 is CASSTKGRPSAGELFF. In nucleotides, the CDR3 is TGTGCCAGCAGCACCAAGGGGCGACCGTCGGCCGGGGAGCTGTTTTTT. V gene TRBV7-2 combines with J gene TRBJ2-2; perhaps TRBD1 as D (5 bases). The germline V gene encodes CDR1 SGHTA and CDR2 FQGNSA. Between the trimmed V and J ends, which lost 5 bases and 6 bases, there was a span of 19 bases. The CDR3 length is 16 residues.

The DNA for the CDR3 is TGTGCCAGCTCACCACCGGGGACAGGGGACGAGCAGTACTTC. The encoded protein is CASSPPGTGDEQYF. The chain employs TRBV18 and TRBJ2-7, with 10 positions matching TRBD1. Germline V lookup: CDR1 KGHSH, CDR2 LQKENI. The junction had 1 base not matched to a gene; V was cut back by 0 bases and J by 5 bases. CDR3 size: 14 residues. The variable domain in full, with the rest retrieved from reference TRBV18 and TRBJ2-7, is NAGVMQNPRHLVRRRGQEARLRCSPMKGHSHVYWYRQLPEEGLKFMVYLQKENIIDESGMPKERFSAEFPKEGPSILRIQQVVRGDSAAYFCASSPPGTGDEQYFGPGTRLTVT.

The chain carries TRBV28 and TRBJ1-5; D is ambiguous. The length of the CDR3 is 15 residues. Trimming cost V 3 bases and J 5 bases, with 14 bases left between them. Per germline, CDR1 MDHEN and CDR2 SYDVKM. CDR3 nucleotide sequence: TGTGCCAGCAGTTTTGTGACCGACTACGATCAGCCCCAGCATTTT. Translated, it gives CASSFVTDYDQPQHF.

CDR3 loop: CASHSGLAGVEETQYF. DNA for the CDR3: TGTGCCTCCCACTCGGGACTAGCGGGAGTTGAAGAGACCCAGTACTTC. This chain joins TRBV30 and TRBJ2-5; TRBD2 matches at 14 bases. The CDR3 is made up of 16 amino acids. Germline CDR1 is GTSNPN and CDR2 is SVGIG (reference sequence). The V segment lost 7 bases and the J segment 3 bases; nucleotides outside the gene matches: 10.

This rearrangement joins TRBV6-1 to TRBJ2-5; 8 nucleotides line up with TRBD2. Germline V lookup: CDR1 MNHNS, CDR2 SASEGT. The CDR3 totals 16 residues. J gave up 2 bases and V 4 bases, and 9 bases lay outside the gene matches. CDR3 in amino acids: CASSGLLAGPQETQYF. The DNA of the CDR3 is TGTGCCAGCAGTGGTCTGCTAGCGGGCCCACAAGAGACCCAGTACTTC.